The rows below give T cell receptor beta chains drawn from one sample of a study of blood T cell repertoires in COVID-19. Method: immunoSEQ multiplex PCR; TCRdb's copy keeps in-frame clones and lacks some. The repertoire consists of roughly 250,000 clones, with more than 70% occurring once and the leading ten covering approximately 2.2%. The sample taken for sequencing was peripheral blood. These receptor sequences come from a woman aged 50 to 60 with acute or convalescent COVID-19. CDR3s include the opening cysteine and the closing phenylalanine or tryptophan. D genes are given only for firm matches. The listing skips clone size in some rows; elsewhere it reads once, few, many or a size class.

V gene	clone size	J gene	D gene	CDR3 DNA	CDR3 protein
TRBV7-3	once	TRBJ2-5	.	TGTGCCAGCAGCTTCGGGGTTGCGGAGACCCAGTACTTC	CASSFGVAETQYF
TRBV7-2	.	TRBJ2-1	TRBD2	TGTGCCAGCAGCCCCAGCCTAGCGGGAGGGTACAATGAGCAGTTCTTC	CASSPSLAGGYNEQFF
TRBV4-1	.	TRBJ1-5	TRBD1	TGCGCCAGCAGCCAAGACGGACAGGGGCGAGGCAATCAGCCCCAGCATTTT	CASSQDGQGRGNQPQHF
TRBV4-3	.	TRBJ1-4	.	TGCGCCAGCAGCAAACGAGGACATACGGAAAAACTGTTTTTT	CASSKRGHTEKLFF
TRBV28	.	TRBJ2-5	TRBD2	TGTGCCAGCACCGCTTTGTTGGCGGGAGCAGAGACCCAGTACTTC	CASTALLAGAETQYF
TRBV7-3	.	TRBJ1-4	.	TGTGCCAGCAGCTTAATCTACAATGAAAAACTGTTTTTT	CASSLIYNEKLFF
TRBV7-2	.	TRBJ2-1	TRBD2	TGTGCCAGCAGCGTCGGACTAGCGGGCTACAATGAGCAGTTCTTC	CASSVGLAGYNEQFF
TRBV7-2	.	TRBJ2-7	.	TGTGCCAGCAGCTTAGCGTTTCGGGAGCAGTACTTC	CASSLAFREQYF
TRBV18	.	TRBJ1-2	TRBD1	TGTGCCAGCTCACCCGACAGGGGCTATGGCTACACCTTC	CASSPDRGYGYTF
TRBV7-9	.	TRBJ2-6	TRBD1	TGTGCCAGCACCAGGGACAGGCCGCCCTCTGGGGCCAACGTCCTGACTTTC	CASTRDRPPSGANVLTF
TRBV24-1	.	TRBJ2-1	TRBD1	TGTGCCACCAGTGATTTTGGACAGGGGCCATATTCCTACAATGAGCAGTTCTTC	CATSDFGQGPYSYNEQFF
TRBV5-1	.	TRBJ2-2	.	TGCGCCAGCAGCTCCCAGGGGCGGAACACCGGGGAGCTGTTTTTT	CASSSQGRNTGELFF
TRBV28	once	TRBJ1-5	.	TGTGCCACTCAGGGAAATCGGAATCAGCCCCAGCATTTT	CATQGNRNQPQHF
TRBV28	few	TRBJ2-3	TRBD2	TGTGCCAGCAGTTATAGCGGGAAAGGGTCAGATACGCAGTATTTT	CASSYSGKGSDTQYF
TRBV6-5	.	TRBJ1-1	.	TGTGCCAGCAGTTACCAGGGTGGTTCGACTGAAGCTTTCTTT	CASSYQGGSTEAFF
TRBV18	.	TRBJ2-2	TRBD1	TGTGCCAGCTCACCGGGACAGGCGAACACCGGGGAGCTGTTTTTT	CASSPGQANTGELFF
TRBV19	once	TRBJ1-6	TRBD1	TGTGCCAGTAGAAAGAGACAGGGGAATTCACCCCTCCACTTT	CASRKRQGNSPLHF
TRBV5-4	few	TRBJ2-7	TRBD1	TGTGCCAGCAGCTTCCGGGACAGGGAGTCCTACGAGCAGTACTTC	CASSFRDRESYEQYF
TRBV28	.	TRBJ1-2	.	TGTGCCAGCAGTTTCGGCAGGGCTAACTATGGCTACACCTTC	CASSFGRANYGYTF
TRBV7-2	.	TRBJ2-7	TRBD1	TGTGCCAGCAGCCCCCGGACAGGGTACCACGAGCAGTACTTC	CASSPRTGYHEQYF
TRBV6-6	.	TRBJ2-7	.	TGTGCCAGCAGTTCACCACAGAGTTACGAGCAGTACTTC	CASSSPQSYEQYF
TRBV7-3	.	TRBJ2-7	.	TGTGCCAGCAGCTTCCGTCTGGACTGCTACGAGCAGTACTTC	CASSFRLDCYEQYF
TRBV7-2	once	TRBJ1-3	.	TGTGCCAGCAGCCTCAGACAGCCGCTCTCTGGAAACACCATATATTTT	CASSLRQPLSGNTIYF
TRBV7-2	once	TRBJ1-1	.	TGTGCCAGCAGCATTGACAGTATGAACACTGAAGCTTTCTTT	CASSIDSMNTEAFF
TRBV7-3	.	TRBJ2-2	.	TGTGCCAGCAGCCCTTATACCGGGGAGCTGTTTTTT	CASSPYTGELFF
TRBV5-1	.	TRBJ2-5	TRBD2	TGCGCCAGCAGCTTGGTAGGGACTAGCAGATCCCAAGAGACCCAGTACTTC	CASSLVGTSRSQETQYF
TRBV11-2	.	TRBJ2-4	.	TGTGCCAGCAGCTTAGTCCCAGGGTTGCAAAACATTCAGTACTTC	CASSLVPGLQNIQYF
TRBV7-2	.	TRBJ2-7	TRBD2	TGTGCCAGCAGCTTTGGACTAGCGGGCCCCTACGAGCAGTACTTC	CASSFGLAGPYEQYF
TRBV3-1/TRBV3-2	.	TRBJ1-5	.	TGTGCCAGCAGCCAAAGCCCTGGTCAGCCCCAGCATTTT	CASSQSPGQPQHF
TRBV27	.	TRBJ2-7	.	TGTGCCAGCAGTTTATCCTATACCTACGAGCAGTACTTC	CASSLSYTYEQYF
TRBV7-9	.	TRBJ2-7	.	TGTGCCAGCAGTCATTATAGGGGGGGACAGGTCTCCTACGAGCAGTACTTC	CASSHYRGGQVSYEQYF
TRBV21-1	.	TRBJ1-2	.	TGTGCCAGCAGCAAAGGGGGCCTAAACTATGGCTACACCTTC	CASSKGGLNYGYTF
TRBV9	.	TRBJ1-1	.	TGTGCCAGCAGCGTAGGTTCCGGGAACACTGAAGCTTTCTTT	CASSVGSGNTEAFF
TRBV28	.	TRBJ1-3	.	TGTGCCAGCAGTTTGCCCAGGGTAGGAGGAAACACCATATATTTT	CASSLPRVGGNTIYF
TRBV27	once	TRBJ1-5	.	TGTGCCAGCAGTCCTGGGGCTTTTAGCCCCCGCAATCAGCCCCAGCATTTT	CASSPGAFSPRNQPQHF
TRBV7-9	.	TRBJ2-2	TRBD2	TGTGCCAGCAGCTTAGTGGGACTAGCGGGACACACCGGGGAGCTGTTTTTT	CASSLVGLAGHTGELFF
TRBV6-2/TRBV6-3	.	TRBJ2-1	.	TGTGCCAGCAGTTACACCCTCCCGGGATCGGGCCCCAATGAGCAGTTCTTC	CASSYTLPGSGPNEQFF
TRBV7-8	once	TRBJ1-3	TRBD1	TGTGCCAGCAGCTTGGACCTAACAGGGGCCTCTGGAAACACCATATATTTT	CASSLDLTGASGNTIYF
TRBV5-1	.	TRBJ2-3	.	TGCGCCAGCAGCTTGGAAGTTCTTACAAATACGCAGTATTTT	CASSLEVLTNTQYF
TRBV21-1	.	TRBJ2-6	.	TGTGCCAGCAGCAAAGTGGCGGGCAGGACGCCCTCTGGGGCCAACGTCCTGACTTTC	CASSKVAGRTPSGANVLTF
TRBV6-5	.	TRBJ2-7	TRBD1	TGTGCCAGCAGTTACTCCCGGGACAGGGTCTCCTACGAGCAGTACTTC	CASSYSRDRVSYEQYF
TRBV6-2/TRBV6-3	once	TRBJ2-3	.	TGTGCCAGCAGTCGACAGACAGATACGCAGTATTTT	CASSRQTDTQYF
TRBV18	.	TRBJ1-2	TRBD1	TGTGCCAGCTCACCGGACAGGGAGTATGGCTACACCTTC	CASSPDREYGYTF
TRBV28	few	TRBJ1-1	.	TGTGCCAGCAGTTCCCTCAACCCCCCGATGAGGACTGAAGCTTTCTTT	CASSSLNPPMRTEAFF
TRBV7-7	.	TRBJ2-3	.	TGTGCCAGCAGCCCTCTGGCGGTCGGGAGAGTAGATACGCAGTATTTT	CASSPLAVGRVDTQYF
TRBV19	.	TRBJ1-3	TRBD1	TGTGCCAGTAGTGCTCCGGGACAGGGGTTGAAAAACACCATATATTTT	CASSAPGQGLKNTIYF
TRBV29-1	.	TRBJ2-5	TRBD2	TGCAGCGTTGATAGCGGGAGGTTGAAGACCCAGTACTTC	CSVDSGRLKTQYF
TRBV5-4	.	TRBJ2-1	TRBD2	TGTGCCAGCAGCTTGACTAGCGGGAGTATGCCCTACAATGAGCAGTTCTTC	CASSLTSGSMPYNEQFF
TRBV19	.	TRBJ2-7	TRBD1	TGTGCCAGTGTTAACAGGGGCAGTTACGAGCAGTACTTC	CASVNRGSYEQYF
TRBV7-3	.	TRBJ1-1	TRBD1	TGTGCCAGCAGCCCCCGACAGGGAGGCACTGAAGCTTTCTTT	CASSPRQGGTEAFF
TRBV28	.	TRBJ2-4	.	TGTGCCAGCAGTTCGAGGCCCCAAGACGCCAAAAACATTCAGTACTTC	CASSSRPQDAKNIQYF
TRBV5-6	once	TRBJ1-2	.	TGTGCCAGCAGCTTGGCCAGGGAACATAACTATGGCTACACCTTC	CASSLAREHNYGYTF
TRBV6-2/TRBV6-3	once	TRBJ2-5	TRBD2	TGTGCCAGCAGTTACCATCAGACTAGCGGTGTAGAGACCCAGTACTTC	CASSYHQTSGVETQYF